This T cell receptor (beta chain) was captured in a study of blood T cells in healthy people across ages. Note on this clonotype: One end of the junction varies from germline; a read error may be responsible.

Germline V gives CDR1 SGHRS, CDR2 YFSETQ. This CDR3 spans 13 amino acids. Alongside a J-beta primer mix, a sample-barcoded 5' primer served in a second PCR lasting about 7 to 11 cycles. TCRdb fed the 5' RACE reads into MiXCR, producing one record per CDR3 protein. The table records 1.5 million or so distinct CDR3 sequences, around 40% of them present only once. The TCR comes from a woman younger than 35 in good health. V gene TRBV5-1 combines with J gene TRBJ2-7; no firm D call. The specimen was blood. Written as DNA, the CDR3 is TGTGCCAGCAGTTTAGGGCACCGCTACGAGCAGTACTTC. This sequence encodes CASSLGHRYEQYF.